This TCR beta chain was recovered during a study of T cell responses to AZD1222 COVID-19 vaccine. Whole-study results and caveats: Recipients of AZD1222 seropositive at baseline numbered only 6 or 7.

For this clone: As yet, its antigen is unknown.

Only in-frame clones appear in the TCRdb table, and some are missing; sequencing was by immunoSEQ multiplex PCR. The sample includes 95,000 to 110,000 clones, under 95% of them seen just once. The sample consisted of peripheral blood, taken on day 0 of AZD1222 vaccination. This TCR was sampled from an adult in good health.

CDR3 region: CASFSNRVNTEAFF. The CDR3 DNA reads TGTGCCAGTTTTTCGAACAGGGTGAACACTGAAGCTTTCTTT. The genes are TRBV6-5 and TRBJ1-1; possible D gene TRBD1, 6 bases. The germline gives CDR1 MNHEY, CDR2 SVGAGI. CDR3 size: 14 residues. V shed 9 bases and J shed 0 bases, with 14 bases lying between them.